This passage covers 6 T cell receptor beta chains from one sample sequenced in a study of shared clonotypes between healthy human individuals. This table comes from immunoSEQ multiplex PCR, and its TCRdb copy is limited to in-frame clones, with some not included. The sample carries 780,000 or so clones, about two thirds recorded once. Source material: memory CD4+ T cells sorted from blood. Subset meaning: CD45RA-negative fraction. The receptors shown here come from a woman aged 30 to 39 in good health.

The chain combines TRBV19 with TRBJ2-2; tentative D call: TRBD2 (5 bases). V was shortened by 1 base and J by 6 bases, with 15 bases between the two germline ends. The V gene's germline CDR1 is LNHDA and CDR2 SQIVND (reference sequence). The CDR3 has 16 residues. In DNA form, the CDR3 reads TGTGCCAGTAGTATAGCGGTTTTGCTAGCTCCCGGGGAGCTGTTTTTT. It is translated as CASSIAVLLAPGELFF.

The table lists this clone with a count of one. This chain uses TRBV11-2 with TRBJ2-7; D is undetermined. The CDR3 consists of 11 residues. Germline-derived CDR1 and CDR2 are SGHAT and FQNNGV. V was trimmed by 5 bases and J by 7 bases, leaving 9 bases between them. DNA of the CDR3: TGTGCCAGCAGCCGATCGTGGGAGCAGTACTTC. It yields the protein CASSRSWEQYF.

The V and J genes are TRBV4-2 and TRBJ2-5, with 8 bases matching TRBD2. V was clipped by 1 base and J by 2 bases; unmatched bases: 9. The CDR3 extends over 17 amino acids. The V gene's germline CDR1 is LGHNA and CDR2 YNFKEQ. As DNA, the CDR3 is TGTGCCAGCAGCCAAGTCGGAATGAGCGGGAGACAAGAGACCCAGTACTTC. Translated, it gives CASSQVGMSGRQETQYF.

This clone was seen many times. Other DNA sequences in the sample encode the same CDR3. The chain joins TRBV28 to TRBJ2-7; 10 bases align to TRBD2. After removal of 6 bases from V and 6 bases from J, the junction contained 8 bases not matched to a gene. The CDR3 consists of 14 residues. Germline V CDR1 and CDR2: MDHEN, SYDVKM. CDR3 residues: CASSLASGRGEQYF. Written as DNA, the CDR3 is TGTGCCAGCAGCCTAGCGAGCGGGAGGGGCGAGCAGTACTTC.

V and J are TRBV7-8 and TRBJ2-7, with D possibly matching TRBD1 (6 bases). The V end was cut by 4 bases, the J end by 1 base, with 14 bases between. This CDR3 spans 15 amino acids. Germline loops: CDR1 SGHVS, CDR2 FQNEAQ. CDR3 protein: CASSSYTTGSYEQYF. Here the CDR3 DNA reads TGTGCCAGCAGCTCATATACTACAGGGTCCTACGAGCAGTACTTC.

V usage is TRBV5-4 and J usage is TRBJ2-1; TRBD1 aligns across 11 bases. V trimming: 0 bases; J trimming: 6 bases; junction bases outside the gene matches: 5. Germline V lookup: CDR1 SGHNT, CDR2 YYREEE (reference sequence). This CDR3 contains 16 residues. The CDR3 loop is CASSLVWTGGFNEQFF. CDR3 coding DNA: TGTGCCAGCAGCTTGGTATGGACAGGGGGCTTCAATGAGCAGTTCTTC.